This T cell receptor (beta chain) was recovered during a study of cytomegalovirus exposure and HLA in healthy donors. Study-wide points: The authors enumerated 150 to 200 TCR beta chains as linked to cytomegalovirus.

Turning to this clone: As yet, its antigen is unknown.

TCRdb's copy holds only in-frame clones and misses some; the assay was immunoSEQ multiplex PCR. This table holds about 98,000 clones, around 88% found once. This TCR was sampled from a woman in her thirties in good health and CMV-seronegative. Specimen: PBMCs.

The CDR3 DNA is TGCGCCAGCAGCCATGCGGACAGGGAGGGACGAGGCTACACCTTC. Protein product: CASSHADREGRGYTF. The chain uses TRBV4-1 and TRBJ1-2, with TRBD1 identical over 8 bases. Trimming took 3 bases from V and 8 from J; bases not matched to a gene: 11. The CDR3 loop spans 15 amino acids. The germline V gene encodes CDR1 MGHRA and CDR2 YSYEKL.